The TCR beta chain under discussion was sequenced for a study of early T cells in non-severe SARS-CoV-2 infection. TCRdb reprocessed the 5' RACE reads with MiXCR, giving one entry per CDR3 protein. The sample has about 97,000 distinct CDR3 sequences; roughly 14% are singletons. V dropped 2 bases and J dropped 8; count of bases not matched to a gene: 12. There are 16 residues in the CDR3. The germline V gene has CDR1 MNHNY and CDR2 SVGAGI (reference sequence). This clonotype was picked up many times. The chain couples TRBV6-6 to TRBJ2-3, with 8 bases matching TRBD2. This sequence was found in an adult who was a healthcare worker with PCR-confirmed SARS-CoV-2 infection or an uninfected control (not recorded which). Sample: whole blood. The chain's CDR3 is CASSYVAAGGGGTQYF. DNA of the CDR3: TGTGCCAGCAGTTACGTAGCGGCGGGAGGAGGGGGTACGCAGTATTTT.